This TCR beta chain was recorded in a study of T cells in Graves' hyperthyroidism and ophthalmopathy. Study-wide context: Before treatment of any kind, peripheral blood was taken at initial diagnosis. General study points: The authors' 13 V-J model separated ophthalmopathy from stable hyperthyroidism.

Germline assignment: CDR1 SNHLY and CDR2 FYNNEI. CDR3 length: 16 residues. Between the trimmed V and J ends, which lost 6 bases and 0 bases, there was a span of 15 bases. This clonotype was seen a handful of times. The antigen remains unidentified. Authors of the study amplified TCR beta CDR3 regions from RNA transcripts. The HTBI set primed first-round TCR CDR3 RT-PCR. In TCRdb, the multiplex PCR reads were re-called with MiXCR into one record per CDR3 protein. In the table there are under 600,000 distinct CDR3 sequences, roughly 16% of which are singletons. The receptor was derived from a woman in her thirties or forties with Graves' ophthalmopathy. The rearrangement uses TRBV2 and TRBJ2-1; the D is unclear. Material: blood. CDR3 sequence (DNA): TGTGCCAGCAGAGGGCGGCTTCCGAGCTCCTACAATGAGCAGTTCTTC. Its protein product is CASRGRLPSSYNEQFF.